This T cell receptor beta chain was observed in a study of identifying expanded T cells in peripheral blood. Assay used: immunoSEQ multiplex PCR; TCRdb lists only in-frame clones, some missing. The sample lists about 58,000 clones; roughly 90% were seen once. General study results and limits: Across healthy donors, higher total template counts meant significantly greater roughly 2-week count variance.

This clone appeared once. Its target is unknown. V dropped 5 bases and J dropped 4; count of bases not matched to a gene: 3. Germline V gene data show CDR1 as LNHDA and CDR2 as SQIVND (reference sequence). CDR3 size: 14 residues. The chain employs TRBV19 and TRBJ2-3; 10 positions match TRBD2. Sequenced sample: blood. The source of this sequence is a person between 18 and 70 years old in good health. CDR3 sequence: CASSPGLAPDTQYF. The CDR3 region has the DNA TGTGCCAGTAGTCCGGGACTAGCGCCAGATACGCAGTATTTT.